This T cell receptor beta chain was documented in a study of cytomegalovirus exposure and HLA in healthy donors. The length of the CDR3 is 15 residues. Germline V gives CDR1 SGHAT, CDR2 FQNNGV. V shed 1 base and J 2 bases; nucleotides not matched to a gene: 5. 60 Vbeta and 13 Jbeta primers were used in PCR. Sequenced by immunoSEQ multiplex PCR; TCRdb stores in-frame clones only, minus some. In total, the table holds about 140,000 clones. The J gene is TRBJ2-7, the V gene TRBV11-2, with 7 bases lining up with TRBD1. The sequence was collected from a man aged 35 to 55 in good health and CMV-seronegative. The sample was PBMCs. CDR3 DNA sequence: TGTGCCAGCAGCTTAGTGGGGACAGTGGCCTACGAGCAGTACTTC. It translates to CASSLVGTVAYEQYF.